Below, 10 T cell receptor beta chains from the same sample are listed, as sequenced in a study of early T cells in non-severe SARS-CoV-2 infection. TCRdb processed the 5' RACE reads anew with MiXCR; each CDR3 protein has one entry. The repertoire has 98,000 or so distinct CDR3 sequences, approximately 12% of them found once; the top ten carry nearly 4.5%. This sample comprised whole blood, obtained at baseline. The source of these receptors is an adult who was a healthcare worker with PCR-confirmed SARS-CoV-2 infection or an uninfected control (not recorded which).

The chain is built from TRBV18 and TRBJ2-5; D not resolved. V was clipped by 1 base and J by 4 bases, with 4 bases between them. Germline CDR1 and CDR2: KGHSH and LQKENI. The CDR3 length is 12 residues. Here the CDR3 reads CASSPRPETQYF. The CDR3 DNA is TGTGCCAGCTCACCACGGCCAGAGACCCAGTACTTC.

This clonotype was recorded a few times. The rearrangement links TRBV5-4 to TRBJ2-3, with TRBD2 matching 14 bases. The V segment lost 4 bases and the J segment 6 bases; nucleotides outside the gene matches: 13. Per the germline V gene, CDR1 is SGHNT and CDR2 is YYREEE (reference sequence). The CDR3 length is 18 residues. The CDR3 region is CASSRGTSGRPHYDTQYF. CDR3 nucleotide sequence: TGTGCCAGCAGCCGCGGGACTAGCGGGAGACCACACTACGATACGCAGTATTTT.

This clonotype has more than one count but fewer than ten. V is TRBV7-2 and J is TRBJ2-2, with D possibly being TRBD2 (7 bases). This CDR3 comprises 17 residues. Per germline, CDR1 SGHTA and CDR2 FQGNSA. With 1 base removed from V and 6 bases from J, the gap between germline ends came to 18 bases. In DNA form, the CDR3 reads TGTGCCAGCAGCTTAGGCGTCGGGGGGCTGGAGTCCGGGGAGCTGTTTTTT. As protein: CASSLGVGGLESGELFF.

J is TRBJ2-1 and V is TRBV10-3; TRBD2 is a possible D gene (5 bases). Germline V CDR1 and CDR2: ENHRY, SYGVKD. This CDR3 is built from 16 residues. V shed 3 bases and J shed 5 bases, with 17 bases lying between them. The CDR3 loop is CAISDPARGADNEQFF. CDR3 in DNA: TGTGCCATCAGTGACCCCGCCCGGGGAGCGGACAATGAGCAGTTCTTC.

This clonotype was observed a handful of times. This chain joins TRBV12-3 or TRBV12-4 and TRBJ2-5, with 9 positions matching TRBD2. The CDR3 is made up of 15 amino acids. Trimming cost V 6 bases and J 2 bases; bases outside gene matches: 7. CDR3 bases: TGTGCCAGCAGCAGACTAGCGGCAGGGCAAGAGACCCAGTACTTC. Its protein is CASSRLAAGQETQYF.

The V gene is TRBV10-3, the J gene TRBJ1-1; possible D gene TRBD1, 6 bases. Trimming cost V 6 bases and J 3 bases, with 14 bases left between them. There are 14 residues in the CDR3. Looked up from germline, CDR1 is ENHRY and CDR2 is SYGVKD. The CDR3 loop reads CAIRWTATDTEAFF. The CDR3 nucleotides read TGTGCCATCAGATGGACAGCAACGGACACTGAAGCTTTCTTT.

The chain uses TRBV2 and TRBJ2-2, with D possibly matching TRBD1 (5 bases). This CDR3 region has 12 residues. Germline lookup yields CDR1 SNHLY and CDR2 FYNNEI. V was trimmed by 8 bases and J by 6 bases, leaving 10 bases between them. The CDR3 region is CASYRQSGELFF. The CDR3 DNA is TGTGCCAGCTACAGGCAGTCCGGGGAGCTGTTTTTT. Together with reference TRBV2 and TRBJ2-2, the CDR3 gives the full variable domain: EPEVTQTPSHQVTQMGQEVILRCVPISNHLYFYWYRQILGQKVEFLVSFYNNEISEKSEIFDDQFSVERPDGSNFTLKIRSTKLEDSAMYFCASYRQSGELFFGEGSRLTVL.

This clonotype has just a few counts. This chain connects TRBV11-2 to TRBJ1-4, with D tentatively TRBD1 (6 bases). The CDR3 runs 15 residues. Trimming pared 3 bases from V and 5 bases from J, leaving 13 bases between. Per germline, CDR1 SGHAT and CDR2 FQNNGV. CDR3 DNA: TGTGCCAGCAGCTTCCCCGGGACAATGAATGAAAAACTGTTTTTT. The encoded protein is CASSFPGTMNEKLFF. Full variable domain (rest looked up from reference TRBV11-2 and TRBJ1-4): EAGVAQSPRYKIIEKRQSVAFWCNPISGHATLYWYQQILGQGPKLLIQFQNNGVVDDSQLPKDRFSAERLKGVDSTLKIQPAKLEDSAVYLCASSFPGTMNEKLFFGSGTQLSVL.

This clonotype was detected ten times or more. The genes are TRBV13 and TRBJ1-3; tentative D call: TRBD1 (6 bases). Trimming left V 0 bases short and J 4 bases short, with 10 bases between. The CDR3 extends over 15 amino acids. CDR1 is PRHDT, CDR2 FYEKMQ, per germline (reference sequence). As DNA, the CDR3 is TGTGCCAGCAGCTTAGGCAGGGGCAAGGGAAACACCATATATTTT. This gives the protein CASSLGRGKGNTIYF.

V and J are TRBV20-1 and TRBJ2-5, with a tentative D call TRBD2 (6 bases). The ends were cut back, 2 bases at V and 5 bases at J, with 18 bases in the middle. CDR1 DFQATT and CDR2 SNEGSKA come from the germline V gene (reference sequence). The CDR3 sequence is 15 residues long. The CDR3, as DNA: TGCAGTGCTAGAATCGACGGGGACTCCTCGGAGACCCAGTACTTC. Protein product: CSARIDGDSSETQYF.